The 8 T cell receptor beta chains in this list originate from one sample, sequenced in a study of T-cell reconstitution after alpha-beta-depleted transplantation in children. It was with unique molecular identifiers that the TCRbeta library was prepared. TCRdb re-called the PCR reads through MiXCR, storing one row per CDR3 protein. The sample lists fewer than 550,000 distinct CDR3 sequences, approximately 11% occurring once. Material: PBMCs from the stem cell graft donor, obtained from the stem cell graft. The source is a human donor who donated a stem cell graft to a child with acute myeloid leukemia.

This clonotype was observed many times. The chain carries TRBV5-5 and TRBJ2-2; tentatively, D is TRBD2 (5 bases). Germline-derived CDR1 and CDR2 are SGHKS and YYEKEE (reference sequence). The CDR3 runs 15 residues. Trimming took 3 bases from V and 0 from J, leaving 9 bases between them. CDR3 sequence: CASSWQDSNTGELFF. CDR3 coding DNA: TGTGCCAGCAGCTGGCAGGACTCGAACACCGGGGAGCTGTTTTTT.

The chain combines TRBV29-1 with TRBJ2-1; D is unresolved. The germline V gene encodes CDR1 SQVTM and CDR2 ANQGSEA. The CDR3 runs 13 residues. V dropped 7 bases and J dropped 4 bases, with 14 bases sitting between them. The CDR3 DNA reads as TGCAGCGGTCGGGCGGCGGTTTACAATGAGCAGTTCTTC. As protein: CSGRAAVYNEQFF.

The chain is built from TRBV12-3 or TRBV12-4 and TRBJ1-5, with a weak D call TRBD1 (6 bases). The CDR3 loop spans 15 amino acids. The ends were cut back, 5 bases at V and 0 bases at J, with 11 bases in the middle. CDR3 loop: CASSAGGLSNQPQHF. The CDR3 DNA sequence: TGTGCCAGCAGTGCGGGGGGCCTTAGCAATCAGCCCCAGCATTTT.

In its sample, this clonotype was seen a few times. The chain links TRBV7-9 to TRBJ2-7; 7 bases align to TRBD1. The CDR3 totals 14 residues. Germline-derived CDR1 and CDR2 are SEHNR and FQNEAQ (reference sequence). The V and J ends lost 2 bases and 3 bases, in that order; junction bases with no gene match: 4. The CDR3 is CASSLMAGGYEQYF. The DNA for the CDR3 is TGTGCCAGCAGCTTAATGGCAGGGGGCTACGAGCAGTACTTC.

There are a few counts of this clonotype. The chain joins TRBV19 to TRBJ1-5, with 9 bases identical to TRBD1. Germline CDR1 and CDR2: LNHDA and SQIVND (reference sequence). Trimming cost V 4 bases and J 6 bases; bases outside gene matches: 7. The CDR3 is made up of 15 amino acids. The CDR3 DNA reads TGTGCCAGTAGTACAGGGACAGGGAAAACTCAGCCCCAGCATTTT. Its translation: CASSTGTGKTQPQHF. The full variable domain, completed using reference TRBV19 and TRBJ1-5, is DGGITQSPKYLFRKEGQNVTLSCEQNLNHDAMYWYRQDPGQGLRLIYYSQIVNDFQKGDIAEGYSVSREKKESFPLTVTSAQKNPTAFYLCASSTGTGKTQPQHFGDGTRLSIL.

This chain links TRBV7-8 with TRBJ2-1; D might be TRBD1 (6 bases). The CDR3 has 16 amino acids. Germline V gene sequence: CDR1 SGHVS, CDR2 FQNEAQ. The V end lost 3 bases, the J end lost 4 bases, and 16 bases lay between the germline ends. The CDR3 bases are TGTGCCAGCAGCTTCTTTCGGGACAAACCTTACAATGAGCAGTTCTTC. Translating gives CASSFFRDKPYNEQFF.

The V call is TRBV6-5, the J call TRBJ2-3, with D unclear. The CDR3 contains 15 residues. Germline V gene lookup returns CDR1 MNHEY and CDR2 SVGAGI. The V end was cut by 0 bases, the J end by 4 bases, with 11 bases between. The CDR3 region is CASSYSTQLPDTQYF. CDR3 DNA: TGTGCCAGCAGTTACTCGACCCAGTTACCAGATACGCAGTATTTT.

The CDR3 here is CASSQGRFRKLFF. CDR3 nucleotides: TGTGCCAGCAGCCAAGGAAGGTTTAGGAAACTGTTTTTT. The chain is built from TRBV14 and TRBJ1-4; D gene unclear. The CDR3 loop spans 13 amino acids. In germline, CDR1 is SGHDN, CDR2 FVKESK. V gave up 1 base and J gave up 11 bases, with 11 bases separating them.